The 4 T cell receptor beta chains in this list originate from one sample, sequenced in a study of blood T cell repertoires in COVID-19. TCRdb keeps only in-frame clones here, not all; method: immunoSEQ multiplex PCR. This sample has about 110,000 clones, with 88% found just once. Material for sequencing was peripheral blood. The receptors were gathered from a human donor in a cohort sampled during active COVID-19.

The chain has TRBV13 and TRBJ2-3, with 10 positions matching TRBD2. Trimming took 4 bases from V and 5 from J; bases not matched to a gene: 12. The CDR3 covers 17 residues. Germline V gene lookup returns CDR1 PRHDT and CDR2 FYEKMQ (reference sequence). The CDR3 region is CASSYPGTSARGDTQYF. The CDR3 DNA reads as TGTGCCAGCAGCTACCCCGGGACTAGCGCTCGGGGAGATACGCAGTATTTT.

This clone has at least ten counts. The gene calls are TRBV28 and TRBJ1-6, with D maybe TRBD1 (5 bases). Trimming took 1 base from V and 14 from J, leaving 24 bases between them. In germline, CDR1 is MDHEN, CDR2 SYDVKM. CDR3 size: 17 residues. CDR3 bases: TGTGCCAGCAGTTTATCCCCCACGGGGGTTAAGAGCCGAACCCTCCACTTT. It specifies CASSLSPTGVKSRTLHF.

The CDR3 region is CATSEGRGNEQFF. DNA for the CDR3: TGTGCCACCAGTGAGGGGCGCGGCAATGAGCAGTTCTTC. V is TRBV24-1 and J is TRBJ2-1, with D possibly matching TRBD1 (5 bases). The V gene lost 4 bases and the J gene lost 6 bases, with 9 bases spanning the gap. This CDR3 has 13 amino acids. In germline, CDR1 is KGHDR, CDR2 SFDVKD.

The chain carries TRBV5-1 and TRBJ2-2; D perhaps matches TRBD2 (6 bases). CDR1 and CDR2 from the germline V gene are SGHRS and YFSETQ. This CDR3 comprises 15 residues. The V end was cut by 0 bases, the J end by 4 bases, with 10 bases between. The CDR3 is CASSLVRGSTGELFF. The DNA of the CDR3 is TGCGCCAGCAGCTTGGTTCGGGGGAGCACCGGGGAGCTGTTTTTT.